The rows below give T cell receptor beta chains drawn from one sample of a study of T cells in Graves' hyperthyroidism and ophthalmopathy. Using its own MiXCR run on the multiplex PCR reads, TCRdb lists one record per CDR3 protein. The sample includes roughly 500,000 distinct CDR3 sequences, 46% seen only once; the top ten take about 40%. What was sequenced was peripheral blood or thyroid tissue (not recorded which). The receptors here all came from an adult woman with Graves' disease, either hyperthyroidism or ophthalmopathy (not recorded which). Both conserved end residues are part of each CDR3. Size is stated for part of the rows, as once, few or many counts, or as a class when the clone is expanded.

J gene	clone size	V gene	CDR3 protein
TRBJ1-5	many	TRBV29-1	CSVVGGHQPQHF
TRBJ1-5	few	TRBV25-1	CASSEGSQPQHF
TRBJ1-2	many	TRBV20-1	CSASPENYGYTF
TRBJ2-6	few	TRBV29-1	CSVDRGSGANVLTF
TRBJ1-1	once	TRBV10-3	CAINPGPSMTEAFF
TRBJ2-5	-	TRBV11-2	CASRDRRGQRRETQYF
TRBJ2-7	many	TRBV5-1	CASSDTTGTYEQYF
TRBJ1-5	-	TRBV5-6	CASSLGPLQPQHF
TRBJ1-5	few	TRBV20-1	CSASPDRGYNQPQHF
TRBJ2-5	once	TRBV2	CASPSRETQYF
TRBJ2-5	-	TRBV7-2	CASSPSTGVGQETQYF
TRBJ1-4	many	TRBV10-3	CAISDQGAGNEKLFF
TRBJ1-1	-	TRBV15	CATSRDRTEGAEAFF
TRBJ2-2	many	TRBV20-1	CSARTSGSDGELFF
TRBJ1-5	-	TRBV7-3	CASSLDRGRQPQHF
TRBJ2-7	many	TRBV14	CASSQGLEQYF
TRBJ2-5	few	TRBV3-1	CASSQDWAGLAGGRGKTQYF
TRBJ2-5	-	TRBV29-1	CSATDQETQYF
TRBJ2-7	many	TRBV2	CATTNRGYEQYF
TRBJ2-6	-	TRBV5-6	CASSSTSGTGANVLTF
TRBJ1-5	-	TRBV7-9	CASSSPERRTNQPQHF
TRBJ2-5	-	TRBV19	CASAGGQDGTQYF
TRBJ2-5	-	TRBV7-6	CASSLGVLETQYF
TRBJ1-2	-	TRBV29-1	CSVGGTRGYTF
TRBJ2-6	-	TRBV20-1	CSARGGQGAYVLTF
TRBJ2-3	few	TRBV29-1	CSVAGEGRMDTQYF
TRBJ2-1	-	TRBV29-1	CSVDSPATYNEQFF
TRBJ2-7	-	TRBV7-2	CASSSNRNAYEQYF
TRBJ2-7	many	TRBV20-1	CSARDLALQGGVYEQYF
TRBJ1-2	-	TRBV20-1	CSALVGGSGNTF
TRBJ2-7	once	TRBV20-1	CSARDGAGVTYEQYF
TRBJ1-6	few	TRBV25-1	CASIGTGPSPLHF
TRBJ1-2	-	TRBV20-1	CSPPGDYTF
TRBJ1-1	-	TRBV6-5	CASRAGQTMNTEAFF
TRBJ2-5	many	TRBV2	CASQRAGGTQYF
TRBJ1-2	-	TRBV7-8	CASSPRTAADYGYTF
TRBJ2-7	many	TRBV7-2	CASSLAGSGRPAYEQYF
TRBJ2-5	-	TRBV15	CATSRQGVGKETQYF
TRBJ2-2	once	TRBV7-2	CASTPGDIPHFELFF
TRBJ1-2	-	TRBV29-1	CSVRTGERHYGYTF
TRBJ1-1	-	TRBV29-1	CSPGGGNTWLDTEAFF
TRBJ2-7	-	TRBV20-1	CSARAGVLPYEQYF
TRBJ1-4	many	TRBV6-1	CASSLSGTPFEKLFF
TRBJ2-7	-	TRBV4-3	CASSQVVWGQYEQYF
TRBJ2-7	few	TRBV24-1	CATSDVDKASEQYF
TRBJ1-2	many	TRBV5-1	CASSTGQGLYGYTF
TRBJ1-6	many	TRBV20-1	CSAREGTEFYNSPLHF
TRBJ2-7	-	TRBV6-1	CASSGGTATYEQYF
TRBJ1-2	few	TRBV7-9	CASRGATARNYGYTF
TRBJ1-4	-	TRBV4-3	CASSQDVGEANEKLFF
TRBJ2-6	-	TRBV9	CASSPREEISGANVLTF
TRBJ2-5	once	TRBV7-6	CASSSQASVQETQYF
TRBJ1-3	many	TRBV20-1	CSAPDGNTIYF
TRBJ2-7	-	TRBV10-3	CATQASTGTYEQYF
TRBJ2-7	-	TRBV7-3	CASSLRGRFYEQYF
TRBJ1-2	-	TRBV7-2	CASSRSSGISSDGYTF